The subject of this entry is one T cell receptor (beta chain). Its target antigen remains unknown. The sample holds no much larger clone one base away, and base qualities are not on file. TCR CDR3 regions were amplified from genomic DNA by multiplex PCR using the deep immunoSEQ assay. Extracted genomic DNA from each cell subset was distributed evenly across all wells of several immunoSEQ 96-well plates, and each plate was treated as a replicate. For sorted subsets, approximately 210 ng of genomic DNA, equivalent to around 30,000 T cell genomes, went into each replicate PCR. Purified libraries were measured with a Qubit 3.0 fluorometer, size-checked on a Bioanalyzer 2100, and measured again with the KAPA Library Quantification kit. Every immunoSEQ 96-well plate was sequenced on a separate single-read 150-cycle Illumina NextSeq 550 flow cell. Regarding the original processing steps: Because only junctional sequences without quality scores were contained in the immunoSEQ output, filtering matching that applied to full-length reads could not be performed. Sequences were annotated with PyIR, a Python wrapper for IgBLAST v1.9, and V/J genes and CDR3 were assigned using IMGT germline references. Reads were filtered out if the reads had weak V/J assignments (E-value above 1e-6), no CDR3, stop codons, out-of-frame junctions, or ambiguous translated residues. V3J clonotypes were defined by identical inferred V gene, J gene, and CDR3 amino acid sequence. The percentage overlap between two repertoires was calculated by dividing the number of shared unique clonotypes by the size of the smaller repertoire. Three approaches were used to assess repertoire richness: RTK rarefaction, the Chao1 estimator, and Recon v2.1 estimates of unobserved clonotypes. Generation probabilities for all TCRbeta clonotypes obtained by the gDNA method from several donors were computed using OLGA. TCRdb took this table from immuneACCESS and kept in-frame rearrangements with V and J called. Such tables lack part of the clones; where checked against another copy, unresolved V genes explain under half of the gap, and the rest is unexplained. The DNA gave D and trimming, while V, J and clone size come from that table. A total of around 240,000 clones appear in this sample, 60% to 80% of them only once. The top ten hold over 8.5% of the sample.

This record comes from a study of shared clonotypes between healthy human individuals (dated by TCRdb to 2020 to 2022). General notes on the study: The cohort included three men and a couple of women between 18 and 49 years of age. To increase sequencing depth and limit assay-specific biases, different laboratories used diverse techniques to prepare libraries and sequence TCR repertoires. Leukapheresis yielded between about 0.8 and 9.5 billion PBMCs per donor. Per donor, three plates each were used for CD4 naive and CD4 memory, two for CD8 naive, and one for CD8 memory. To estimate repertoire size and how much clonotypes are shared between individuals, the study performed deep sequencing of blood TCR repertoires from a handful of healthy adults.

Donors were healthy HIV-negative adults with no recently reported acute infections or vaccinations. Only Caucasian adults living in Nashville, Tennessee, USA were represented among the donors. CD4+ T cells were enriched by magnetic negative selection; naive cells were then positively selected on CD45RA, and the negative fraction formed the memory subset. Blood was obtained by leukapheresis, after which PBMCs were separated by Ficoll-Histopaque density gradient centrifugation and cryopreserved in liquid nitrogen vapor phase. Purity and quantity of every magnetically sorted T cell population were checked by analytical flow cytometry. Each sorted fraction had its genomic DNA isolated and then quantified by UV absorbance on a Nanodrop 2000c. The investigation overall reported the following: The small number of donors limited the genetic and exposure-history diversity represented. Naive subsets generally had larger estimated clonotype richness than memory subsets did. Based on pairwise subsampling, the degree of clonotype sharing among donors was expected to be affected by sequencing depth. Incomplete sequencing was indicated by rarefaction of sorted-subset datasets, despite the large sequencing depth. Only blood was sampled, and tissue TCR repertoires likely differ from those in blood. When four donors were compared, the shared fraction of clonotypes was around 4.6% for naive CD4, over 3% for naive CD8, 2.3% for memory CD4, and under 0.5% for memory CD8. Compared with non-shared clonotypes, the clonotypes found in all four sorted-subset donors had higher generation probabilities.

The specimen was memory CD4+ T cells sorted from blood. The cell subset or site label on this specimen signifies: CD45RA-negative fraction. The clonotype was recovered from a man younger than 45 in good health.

The DNA sequence reads TGCGCCAGCAGTATCCCGTCTGCCGAGGAGACCCAGTACTTC. The translation is CASSIPSAEETQYF. The sequence links TRBV5-1 to TRBJ2-5; no D segment can be confidently identified. CDR1 is given as SGHRS and CDR2 as YFSETQ, both from the germline V gene. From its cysteine to its phenylalanine, the CDR3 spans 14 amino acids. Solely the CDR3 DNA is kept, with 42 bases framed from the first base. V lost 5 bases and J lost 5 bases; the stretch between them is 16 bases long.